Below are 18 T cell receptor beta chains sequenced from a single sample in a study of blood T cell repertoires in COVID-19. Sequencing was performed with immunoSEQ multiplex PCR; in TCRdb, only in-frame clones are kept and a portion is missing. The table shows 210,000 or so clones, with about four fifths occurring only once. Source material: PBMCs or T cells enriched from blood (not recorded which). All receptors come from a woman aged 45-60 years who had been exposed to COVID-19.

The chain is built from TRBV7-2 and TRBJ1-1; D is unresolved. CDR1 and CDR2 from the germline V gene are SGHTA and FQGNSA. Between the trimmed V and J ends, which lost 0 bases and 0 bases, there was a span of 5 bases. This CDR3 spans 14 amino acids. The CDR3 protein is CASSLARVNTEAFF. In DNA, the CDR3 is TGTGCCAGCAGCTTAGCGAGGGTGAACACTGAAGCTTTCTTT.

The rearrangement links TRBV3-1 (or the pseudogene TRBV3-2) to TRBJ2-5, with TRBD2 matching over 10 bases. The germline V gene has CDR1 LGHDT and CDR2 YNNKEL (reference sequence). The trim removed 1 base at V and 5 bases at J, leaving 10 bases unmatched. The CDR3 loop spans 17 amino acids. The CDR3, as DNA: TGTGCCAGCAGCCAAGGGGTTAGGGGTAGCGGGGGGGAGACCCAGTACTTC. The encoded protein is CASSQGVRGSGGETQYF.

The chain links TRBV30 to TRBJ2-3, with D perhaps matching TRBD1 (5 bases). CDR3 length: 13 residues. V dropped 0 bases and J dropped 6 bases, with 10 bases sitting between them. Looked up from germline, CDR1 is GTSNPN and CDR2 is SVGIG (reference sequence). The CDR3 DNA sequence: TGTGCCTGGAGTGTTCAGGGTGGGGATACGCAGTATTTT. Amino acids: CAWSVQGGDTQYF.

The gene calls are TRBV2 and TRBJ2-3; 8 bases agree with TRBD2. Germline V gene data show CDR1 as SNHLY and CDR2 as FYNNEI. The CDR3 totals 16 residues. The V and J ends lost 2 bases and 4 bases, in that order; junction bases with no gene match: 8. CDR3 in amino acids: CASSEFGLAGPDTQYF. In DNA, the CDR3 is TGTGCCAGCAGTGAATTTGGCCTAGCGGGCCCAGATACGCAGTATTTT.

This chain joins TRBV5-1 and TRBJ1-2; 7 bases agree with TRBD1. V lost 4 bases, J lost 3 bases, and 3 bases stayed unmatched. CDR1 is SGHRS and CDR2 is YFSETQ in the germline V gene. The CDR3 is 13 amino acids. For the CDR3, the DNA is TGCGCCAGCAGCCAAGGGGGCGACTATGGCTACACCTTC. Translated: CASSQGGDYGYTF.

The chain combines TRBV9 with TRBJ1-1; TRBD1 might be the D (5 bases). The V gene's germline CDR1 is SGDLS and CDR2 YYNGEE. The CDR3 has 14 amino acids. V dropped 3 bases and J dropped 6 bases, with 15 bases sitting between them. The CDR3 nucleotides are TGTGCCAGCAGCGCCCGGGGGTCTGTCGCTGAAGCTTTCTTT. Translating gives CASSARGSVAEAFF.

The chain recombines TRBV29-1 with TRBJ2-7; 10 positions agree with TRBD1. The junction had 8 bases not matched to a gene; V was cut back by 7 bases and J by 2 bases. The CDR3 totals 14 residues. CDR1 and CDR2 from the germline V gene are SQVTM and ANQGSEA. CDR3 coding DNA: TGCAGCGCCACCCGGGGACAGGGGACCTACGAGCAGTACTTC. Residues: CSATRGQGTYEQYF.

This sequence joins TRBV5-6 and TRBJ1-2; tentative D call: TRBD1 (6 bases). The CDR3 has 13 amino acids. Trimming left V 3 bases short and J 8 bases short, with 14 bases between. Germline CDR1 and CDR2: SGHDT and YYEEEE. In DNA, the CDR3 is TGTGCCAGCAGCTCCCAACAGGGTCTAGGCTACACCTTC. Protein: CASSSQQGLGYTF.

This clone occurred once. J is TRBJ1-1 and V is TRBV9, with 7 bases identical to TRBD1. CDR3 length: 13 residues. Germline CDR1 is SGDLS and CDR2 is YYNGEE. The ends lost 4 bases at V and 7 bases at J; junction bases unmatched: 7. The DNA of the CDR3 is TGTGCCAGCAGCCCGCCCGGGACAGATGAAGCTTTCTTT. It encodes CASSPPGTDEAFF.

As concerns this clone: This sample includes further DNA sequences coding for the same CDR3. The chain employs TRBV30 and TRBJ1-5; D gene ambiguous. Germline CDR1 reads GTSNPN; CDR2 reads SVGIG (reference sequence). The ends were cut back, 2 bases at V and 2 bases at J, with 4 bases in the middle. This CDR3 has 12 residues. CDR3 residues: CAWSRGNQPQHF. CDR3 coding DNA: TGTGCCTGGAGTCGAGGCAATCAGCCCCAGCATTTT.

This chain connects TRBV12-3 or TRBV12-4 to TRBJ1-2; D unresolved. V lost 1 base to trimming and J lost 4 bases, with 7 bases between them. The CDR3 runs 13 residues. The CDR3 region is CASSLGGTYGYTF. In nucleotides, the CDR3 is TGTGCCAGCAGTTTAGGTGGCACCTATGGCTACACCTTC.

CDR3 sequence: CASSAFAGLGETDTQYF. CDR3 nucleotides: TGTGCCAGCAGTGCCTTTGCAGGCCTCGGGGAGACAGATACGCAGTATTTT. This chain joins TRBV2 and TRBJ2-3; D possibly corresponds to TRBD2 (5 bases). Trimming left V 4 bases short and J 3 bases short, with 20 bases between. CDR1 and CDR2 from the germline V gene are SNHLY and FYNNEI. CDR3 length equals 17 residues.

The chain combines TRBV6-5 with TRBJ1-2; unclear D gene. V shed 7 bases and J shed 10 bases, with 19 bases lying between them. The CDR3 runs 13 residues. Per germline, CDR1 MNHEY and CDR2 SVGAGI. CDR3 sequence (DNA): TGTGCCAGCAAAGTATGGGCAGGAACATCCTACACCTTC. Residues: CASKVWAGTSYTF.

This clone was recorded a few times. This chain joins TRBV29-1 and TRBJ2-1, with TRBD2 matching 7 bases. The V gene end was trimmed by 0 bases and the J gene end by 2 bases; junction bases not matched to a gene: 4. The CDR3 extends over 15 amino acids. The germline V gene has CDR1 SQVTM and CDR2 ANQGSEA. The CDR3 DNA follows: TGCAGCGTTGAAGATACCCTAGCGGCCTACAATGAGCAGTTCTTC. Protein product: CSVEDTLAAYNEQFF.

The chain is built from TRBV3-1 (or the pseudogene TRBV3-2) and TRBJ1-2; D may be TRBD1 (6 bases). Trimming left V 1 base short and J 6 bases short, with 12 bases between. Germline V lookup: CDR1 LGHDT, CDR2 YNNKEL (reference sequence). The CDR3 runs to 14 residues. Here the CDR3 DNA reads TGTGCCAGCAGCCAAGTTAGAACAGGGCATGGCTACACCTTC. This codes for CASSQVRTGHGYTF.

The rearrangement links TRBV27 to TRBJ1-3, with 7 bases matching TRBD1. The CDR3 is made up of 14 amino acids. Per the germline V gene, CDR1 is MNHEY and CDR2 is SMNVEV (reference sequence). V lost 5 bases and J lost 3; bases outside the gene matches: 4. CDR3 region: CASSAGQFGNTIYF. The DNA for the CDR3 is TGTGCCAGCAGTGCGGGACAGTTTGGAAACACCATATATTTT.

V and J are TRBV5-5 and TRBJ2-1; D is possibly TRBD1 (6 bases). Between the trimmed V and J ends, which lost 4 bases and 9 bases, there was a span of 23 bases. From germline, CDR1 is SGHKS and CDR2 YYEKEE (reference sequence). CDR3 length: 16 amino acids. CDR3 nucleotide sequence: TGTGCCAGCAGCCATGCAGGGGCGTCGTTATCAAGTGAGCAGTTCTTC. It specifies CASSHAGASLSSEQFF.

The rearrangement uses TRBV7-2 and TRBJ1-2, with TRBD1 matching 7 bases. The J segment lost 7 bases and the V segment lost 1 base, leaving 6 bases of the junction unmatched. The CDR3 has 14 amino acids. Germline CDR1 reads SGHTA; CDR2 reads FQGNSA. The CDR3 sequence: CASSLGQGSSGYTF. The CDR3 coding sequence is TGTGCCAGCAGCTTAGGACAGGGATCTAGTGGCTACACCTTC.